Below, 21 T cell receptor beta chains from the same sample are listed, as sequenced in a study of CXCR3-negative and CXCR3-positive naive CD8 T cells. The study's findings and limits: TRB CDR3s of CXCR3-positive naive cells were more hydrophobic than those of CXCR3-negative naive cells.

No antigen is known for these receptors. The TRB cDNA libraries were prepared by 5' RACE with UMI labels. Using the 5' RACE reads, TCRdb records one entry per CDR3 protein without DNA. The listing records about 130,000 distinct CDR3 sequences. The source material was naive CXCR3+ CD8+ T cells from blood. Subset of the sample: CD45RO-CCR7+CD27+CD95- naive CD8+ T cells expressing CXCR3 (TNR3+). The receptor set was obtained from a human donor in good health. Some clones in this sample may be carry-over from other donors' samples.

The chain employs TRBV14 and TRBJ2-2; no DNA is available, so the TRBD1 call from TCRdb remains unchecked. The V gene's germline CDR1 is SGHDN and CDR2 FVKESK. The CDR3 consists of 17 residues. CDR3 amino acids: CASSQAKGHGNTGELFF. Supplemented by reference TRBV14 and TRBJ2-2, the full variable domain reads EAGVTQFPSHSVIEKGQTVTLRCDPISGHDNLYWYRRVMGKEIKFLLHFVKESKQDESGMPNNRFLAERTGGTYSTLKVQPAELEDSGVYFCASSQAKGHGNTGELFFGEGSRLTVL.

The chain recombines TRBV11-2 with TRBJ2-7; the D gene TCRdb calls, TRBD2, cannot be checked with no DNA. Germline V gives CDR1 SGHAT, CDR2 FQNNGV. The CDR3 extends over 14 amino acids. CDR3 protein: CASSPTGPAYEQYF.

This chain joins TRBV27 and TRBJ2-3; TCRdb selects TRBD2, and the lack of DNA leaves this call unchecked. CDR1 is MNHEY and CDR2 is SMNVEV in the germline V gene (reference sequence). The CDR3 length is 15 residues. This CDR3 is CASNIAGGLADTQYF.

This chain links TRBV4-1 with TRBJ2-7; TCRdb's D call of TRBD2 is untestable without DNA. The CDR3 loop spans 17 amino acids. Germline V gene lookup returns CDR1 MGHRA and CDR2 YSYEKL. CDR3 protein: CASSQDQGLAGAYEQYF.

V usage is TRBV4-2 and J usage is TRBJ1-1. Germline V gene lookup returns CDR1 LGHNA and CDR2 YNFKEQ. The CDR3 totals 15 residues. The chain's CDR3 is CASSQVVASKNEAFF.

The chain joins TRBV29-1 to TRBJ1-1. Germline V gives CDR1 SQVTM, CDR2 ANQGSEA. The CDR3 contains 11 residues. The CDR3 sequence: CSLRLGAEAFF.

This CDR3 is CASSSLLGWDAYEQYF. The chain links TRBV6-5 to TRBJ2-7; no DNA is available, so the TRBD2 call from TCRdb remains unchecked. CDR1 and CDR2 (germline): MNHEY, SVGAGI. The CDR3 extends over 16 amino acids.

This chain joins TRBV28 and TRBJ2-3; the TCRdb call, TRBD1, lacks DNA for checking. This CDR3 comprises 12 residues. Looked up from germline, CDR1 is MDHEN and CDR2 is SYDVKM. This CDR3 is CASSLPGDTQYF.

This chain joins TRBV28 and TRBJ1-5. This CDR3 region has 13 residues. Germline loops: CDR1 MDHEN, CDR2 SYDVKM. CDR3 residues: CASGTVFGQPQHF.

The rearrangement uses TRBV20-1 and TRBJ2-7. The CDR3 totals 14 residues. Germline lookup yields CDR1 DFQATT and CDR2 SNEGSKA (reference sequence). CDR3 protein: CSARGGPNFYEQYF.

J is TRBJ1-1 and V is TRBV12-3 or TRBV12-4; there is no DNA to check the TCRdb D call of TRBD1. This CDR3 is 14 amino acids long. The CDR3 protein is CASSSTGVDTEAFF.

V gene TRBV12-3 or TRBV12-4 combines with J gene TRBJ2-3; the D gene TCRdb calls, TRBD2, cannot be checked with no DNA. This CDR3 comprises 15 residues. CDR3 residues: CASSFTLALTDTQYF.

The chain is built from TRBV27 and TRBJ1-2; the TCRdb D gene call, TRBD1, has no DNA to confirm it. Germline CDR1 and CDR2: MNHEY and SMNVEV (reference sequence). This CDR3 contains 15 residues. CDR3 protein: CASSLMGQGFYGYTF.

V usage is TRBV28 and J usage is TRBJ2-1; TCRdb lists TRBD2, though no DNA is available to test this call. Looked up from germline, CDR1 is MDHEN and CDR2 is SYDVKM. This CDR3 contains 22 residues. The CDR3: CASSLLKIHGTSGRSSYNEQFF.

CDR3: CASSLDLSDTQYF. V gene TRBV7-9 combines with J gene TRBJ2-3. CDR1 and CDR2 (germline): SEHNR, FQNEAQ (reference sequence). The CDR3 length is 13 residues.

The genes are TRBV20-1 and TRBJ2-7; TCRdb lists TRBD2, though no DNA is available to test this call. This CDR3 has 15 amino acids. Germline V CDR1 and CDR2: DFQATT, SNEGSKA (reference sequence). This chain's CDR3 is CSARDGRASSYEQYF.

This chain joins TRBV7-8 and TRBJ2-1; with no DNA, the TCRdb D assignment of TRBD1 cannot be verified. Germline V lookup: CDR1 SGHVS, CDR2 FQNEAQ. The CDR3 is made up of 14 amino acids. CDR3 residues: CASSLGIRGNEQFF.

The chain links TRBV6-2 or TRBV6-3 to TRBJ2-7; absent DNA, TCRdb's TRBD1 call cannot be checked. Germline lookup yields CDR1 MNHEY and CDR2 SVGEGT. The CDR3 consists of 16 residues. The CDR3 is CASSSPGALNPYEQYF.

This sequence joins TRBV13 and TRBJ1-1; no DNA is available, so the TRBD1 call from TCRdb remains unchecked. Germline V gene data show CDR1 as PRHDT and CDR2 as FYEKMQ (reference sequence). The CDR3 runs 13 residues. Here the CDR3 reads CASSSGQGTEAFF.

The chain recombines TRBV5-1 with TRBJ2-1; TCRdb lists TRBD2, though no DNA is available to test this call. The CDR3 has 18 residues. CDR1 is SGHRS and CDR2 is YFSETQ in the germline V gene. The CDR3 is CASSPRVSSGRDYNEQLF.

The chain uses TRBV29-1 and TRBJ2-2. The CDR3 contains 11 residues. CDR1 SQVTM and CDR2 ANQGSEA come from the germline V gene. CDR3 protein: CSVEWLGELFF.